Listed here are 30 T cell receptor beta chains from one sample, sequenced in a study of molecular identifiers for immune sequencing clone quantification. In TCRdb, the PCR reads were re-called with MiXCR into one record per CDR3 protein. The data contain about 320,000 distinct CDR3 sequences, about a quarter of them singletons. Source material: naive CD8+ T cells from blood, with Jurkat cell RNA spiked in. Subset described: FACS-sorted CD8+CD4-CCR7+CD45RA+ naive T cells. The receptor source for this set is a human donor in good health. Some libraries in this study had Jurkat cell RNA spiked in.

The sample holds many counts of this clonotype. This chain uses TRBV6-2 or TRBV6-3 with TRBJ2-3; D is uncertain. The CDR3 has 15 amino acids. Germline loops: CDR1 MNHEY, CDR2 SVGEGT. Trimming cost V 2 bases and J 0 bases, with 9 bases left between them. CDR3 sequence reads: CASSYEVSSTDTQYF. The CDR3, as DNA: TGTGCCAGCAGTTACGAGGTTTCCAGCACAGATACGCAGTATTTT.

Here the CDR3 reads CASSSRNSPLHF. In DNA, the CDR3 is TGTGCCAGCAGTTCCAGGAATTCACCCCTCCACTTT. The chain is built from TRBV28 and TRBJ1-6, with no clear D. CDR3 size: 12 residues. Per germline, CDR1 MDHEN and CDR2 SYDVKM. The V and J ends lost 4 bases and 7 bases respectively, with 5 bases between them.

The chain couples TRBV7-9 to TRBJ1-1; no clear D. V lost 4 bases and J 2 bases, leaving 11 bases between the germline ends. In germline, CDR1 is SEHNR, CDR2 FQNEAQ (reference sequence). CDR3 length: 14 residues. CDR3 sequence: CASSSVTINTEAFF. CDR3 nucleotide sequence: TGTGCCAGCAGCTCAGTGACAATAAACACTGAAGCTTTCTTT.

This clonotype was observed a few times. The V call is TRBV19, the J call TRBJ1-5; weak D call: TRBD1 (6 bases). The CDR3 totals 14 residues. The ends were cut back, 7 bases at V and 5 bases at J, with 15 bases in the middle. CDR1 and CDR2 (germline): LNHDA, SQIVND (reference sequence). The CDR3 protein is CASNWQGTDQPQHF. For the CDR3, the DNA is TGTGCCAGTAATTGGCAGGGGACTGATCAGCCCCAGCATTTT.

The CDR3: CASSPIITGNTIYF. The CDR3 DNA follows: TGTGCCAGCAGCCCGATCATAACTGGAAACACCATATATTTT. V is TRBV7-2 and J is TRBJ1-3; D is unresolved. V dropped 5 bases and J dropped 2 bases, with 10 bases sitting between them. The CDR3 runs to 14 residues. Per germline, CDR1 SGHTA and CDR2 FQGNSA. Complete variable domain (other parts from reference TRBV7-2 and TRBJ1-3): GAGVSQSPSNKVTEKGKDVELRCDPISGHTALYWYRQSLGQGLEFLIYFQGNSAPDKSGLPSDRFSAERTGGSVSTLTIQRTQQEDSAVYLCASSPIITGNTIYFGEGSWLTVV.

The chain employs TRBV7-9 and TRBJ2-7; a possible D gene is TRBD2 (6 bases). The V end was cut by 7 bases, the J end by 3 bases, with 16 bases between. CDR1 and CDR2 (germline): SEHNR, FQNEAQ (reference sequence). CDR3 length: 14 amino acids. The CDR3: CASNRLGTDYEQYF. The CDR3 DNA is TGTGCCAGCAACCGACTAGGAACGGACTACGAGCAGTACTTC.

The chain joins TRBV6-2 or TRBV6-3 to TRBJ1-5; D remains ambiguous. V lost 5 bases and J 2 bases, leaving 7 bases between the germline ends. There are 13 residues in the CDR3. Germline V CDR1 and CDR2: MNHEY, SVGEGT. The CDR3 loop reads CASSDVGNQPQHF. The CDR3 DNA reads as TGTGCCAGCAGTGACGTCGGCAATCAGCCCCAGCATTTT.

The genes are TRBV3-1 and TRBJ2-1, with 7 bases lining up with TRBD2. With 3 bases clipped from V and 5 bases from J, the junction kept 1 base outside the gene matches. The CDR3 is made up of 13 amino acids. Per the germline V gene, CDR1 is LGHDT and CDR2 is YNNKEL (reference sequence). CDR3 loop: CASSHAGDNEQFF. In nucleotides, the CDR3 is TGTGCCAGCAGCCACGCGGGGGACAATGAGCAGTTCTTC.

In regard to this clonotype: One base away lies a much larger clone, so this may be a sequencing read error. This CDR3 is missing its conserved last phenylalanine or tryptophan, likely due to a read error. The J gene is TRBJ2-7, the V gene TRBV7-6; D is unclear. Germline-derived CDR1 and CDR2 are SGHVS and FNYEAQ. The CDR3 runs 12 residues. The V and J ends lost 5 bases and 4 bases respectively, with 9 bases between them. DNA of the CDR3: TGTGCCAGCAGCCCCACCCCGTACGAGCAGTACCTC. Protein product: CASSPTPYEQYL.

Only a few counts were recorded for this clonotype. The chain links TRBV19 to TRBJ1-5, with 7 bases fitting TRBD1. The J segment lost 2 bases and the V segment lost 8 bases, leaving 6 bases of the junction unmatched. The CDR3 covers 14 residues. CDR1 is LNHDA and CDR2 is SQIVND in the germline V gene (reference sequence). In DNA, the CDR3 is TGTGCCAGTCTAGGGGGCGCGGGCAATCAGCCCCAGCATTTT. Its translation is CASLGGAGNQPQHF.

Remarks on this clonotype: A much larger clone differs by one base, so this may be a read error. J is TRBJ1-2 and V is TRBV7-8; TRBD1 matches at 7 bases. Unmatched junction bases numbered 8, after V lost 9 bases and J lost 4 bases. Germline-derived CDR1 and CDR2 are SGHVS and FQNEAQ. CDR3 length: 13 amino acids. The CDR3 reads CARSQGQFYGYTF. DNA for the CDR3: TGTGCCAGAAGCCAGGGACAGTTCTATGGCTACACCTTC.

The table lists this clonotype with a few counts. The rearrangement links TRBV4-3 to TRBJ2-3, with 9 positions matching TRBD1. From germline, CDR1 is LGHNA and CDR2 YSLEER. J gave up 2 bases and V 1 base, and 4 bases lay outside the gene matches. The CDR3 has 16 residues. CDR3 loop: CASSQGQGEDTDTQYF. CDR3 bases: TGCGCCAGCAGCCAAGGACAGGGGGAGGACACAGATACGCAGTATTTT.

In its sample, this clonotype was seen a few times. The chain couples TRBV27 to TRBJ2-7; TRBD2 aligns across 15 bases. The junction had 1 base not matched to a gene; V was cut back by 3 bases and J by 4 bases. From germline, CDR1 is MNHEY and CDR2 SMNVEV (reference sequence). This CDR3 region has 15 residues. CDR3 nucleotides: TGTGCCAGCAGTTTTGGGACTAGCGGGAGGTACGAGCAGTACTTC. It codes for CASSFGTSGRYEQYF.

V usage is TRBV18 and J usage is TRBJ2-7; D is perhaps TRBD2 (6 bases). This CDR3 contains 15 residues. The germline V gene has CDR1 KGHSH and CDR2 LQKENI. Trimming stripped 4 bases from V and 3 bases from J, with 16 bases between. The CDR3 sequence: CASSLTIAEGYEQYF. In nucleotides, the CDR3 is TGTGCCAGCTCACTGACTATAGCGGAGGGCTACGAGCAGTACTTC.

Turning to this clonotype: Just one base apart from a much larger clone, this may be a read error. V usage is TRBV6-6 and J usage is TRBJ1-1; D is uncertain. CDR1 is MNHNY and CDR2 is SVGAGI in the germline V gene (reference sequence). There are 12 residues in the CDR3. CDR3 coding DNA: TGTGCCAGCAATTACGGAGACACTGAAGCTTTCTTT. It specifies CASNYGDTEAFF.

V is TRBV27 and J is TRBJ2-2; D may be TRBD2 (5 bases). Germline assignment: CDR1 MNHEY and CDR2 SMNVEV (reference sequence). This CDR3 is built from 14 residues. Between the trimmed V and J ends, which lost 7 bases and 4 bases, there was a span of 13 bases. The CDR3: CASTPRGLTGELFF. The CDR3 DNA is TGTGCCAGCACTCCAAGAGGGCTCACCGGGGAGCTGTTTTTT.

This clonotype has a handful of counts. The V call is TRBV30, the J call TRBJ1-1; D is undetermined. The CDR3 totals 12 residues. The V end lost 1 base, the J end lost 6 bases, and 9 bases lay between the germline ends. Germline values: CDR1 GTSNPN, CDR2 SVGIG (reference sequence). The CDR3 loop is CAWSGEAPEAFF. The CDR3 nucleotides read TGTGCCTGGAGTGGTGAAGCCCCTGAAGCTTTCTTT.

Concerning this clonotype itself: A single base separates this from a much larger clone, so it may be a read error. This rearrangement joins TRBV5-6 to TRBJ2-7; 8 bases line up with TRBD1. Germline lookup yields CDR1 SGHDT and CDR2 YYEEEE. The length of the CDR3 is 13 residues. The CDR3 sequence: CTSSPGTGIEQYF. The CDR3 DNA follows: TGTACCAGCAGCCCCGGGACAGGAATCGAGCAGTACTTC. Full variable domain (outside the CDR3, taken from reference TRBV5-6 and TRBJ2-7): DAGVTQSPTHLIKTRGQQVTLRCSPKSGHDTVSWYQQALGQGPQFIFQYYEEEERQRGNFPDRFSGHQFPNYSSELNVNALLLGDSALYLCTSSPGTGIEQYFGPGTRLTVT.

This clonotype was counted a few times. The V gene is TRBV27, the J gene TRBJ2-3; D possibly corresponds to TRBD2 (6 bases). Trimming removed 3 bases at V and 0 bases at J, with 10 bases between. Germline V gives CDR1 MNHEY, CDR2 SMNVEV (reference sequence). The CDR3 sequence is 15 residues long. The CDR3, as DNA: TGTGCCAGCAGTTTTTCTCTAGCGAGCACAGATACGCAGTATTTT. The encoded protein is CASSFSLASTDTQYF.

With regard to this clonotype: This clone may be a read error of a much larger clone one base away. V is TRBV9 and J is TRBJ2-7, with a weak D call TRBD1 (5 bases). The germline V gene encodes CDR1 SGDLS and CDR2 YYNGEE. The CDR3 sequence is 15 residues long. The CDR3, as DNA: TGTGCCAGCGGCGTATTAGCAGGGCCAACTACCGAGCAGTACTTC. Amino acid sequence: CASGVLAGPTTEQYF.

In this sample, this clonotype turned up a few times. The chain recombines TRBV30 with TRBJ1-2; 9 positions match TRBD1. This CDR3 region has 15 residues. V was clipped by 1 base and J by 5 bases; unmatched bases: 8. Germline CDR1 GTSNPN, CDR2 SVGIG (reference sequence). This CDR3 reads CAWSGLDRGRYGYTF. DNA for the CDR3: TGTGCCTGGAGTGGACTAGACAGGGGGAGGTATGGCTACACCTTC. Full variable domain (missing parts from reference TRBV30 and TRBJ1-2): SQTIHQWPATLVQPVGSPLSLECTVEGTSNPNLYWYRQAAGRGLQLLFYSVGIGQISSEVPQNLSASRPQDRQFILSSKKLLLSDSGFYLCAWSGLDRGRYGYTFGSGTRLTVV.

A remark on this clonotype: A junction boundary mismatches the germline segment, possibly from a read error. The rearrangement links TRBV7-7 to TRBJ2-3; TRBD2 aligns across 13 bases. CDR1 and CDR2 (germline): SSHAT, FNYEAQ (reference sequence). The CDR3 sequence is 17 residues long. CDR3 DNA sequence: TGTGCTAGCAGCTTATCCCACGGACTAGCGGGAGCAGATACGCAGTATTTT. This gives the protein CASSLSHGLAGADTQYF.

This clonotype was detected many times. The gene calls are TRBV6-5 and TRBJ2-2; a possible D gene is TRBD2 (6 bases). This CDR3 spans 16 amino acids. Germline assignment: CDR1 MNHEY and CDR2 SVGAGI. The germline V and J ends were trimmed by 7 bases and 1 base, with 16 bases remaining between them. The CDR3 sequence is CASTQGVSGNTGELFF. The CDR3 nucleotides read TGTGCCAGCACTCAAGGAGTTAGCGGGAACACCGGGGAGCTGTTTTTT.

The V gene is TRBV20-1, the J gene TRBJ2-7; possible D gene TRBD1, 5 bases. Trimming left V 1 base short and J 3 bases short, with 10 bases between. Germline loops: CDR1 DFQATT, CDR2 SNEGSKA (reference sequence). This CDR3 comprises 13 residues. CDR3 sequence: CSARGGPYYEQYF. The DNA of the CDR3 is TGCAGTGCTAGAGGGGGCCCTTACTACGAGCAGTACTTC.

About this clonotype: One junction end disagrees with the germline gene, perhaps due to a read error. This chain connects TRBV7-9 to TRBJ2-1; a weak D match, TRBD2 (6 bases). The germline CDR1 and CDR2 sequences are SEHNR and FQNEAQ (reference sequence). The CDR3 loop spans 17 amino acids. In nucleotides, the CDR3 is TGTGCCGGCAGCTCATCGGCGATAGCGGAGTCCTACAATGAGCAGTTCTTC. As protein: CAGSSSAIAESYNEQFF.

CDR3 in DNA: TGCGCCCCAAGGGTAATGGAGCAGTACTTC. Its translation: CAPRVMEQYF. The V gene is TRBV10-1, the J gene TRBJ2-7, with D hard to call. The V gene lost 11 bases and the J gene lost 7 bases, with 12 bases spanning the gap. The CDR3 is made up of 10 amino acids. Germline V gene lookup returns CDR1 WNHNN and CDR2 SYGVQD (reference sequence).

This clonotype has a handful of counts. This chain links TRBV19 with TRBJ1-5, with 9 bases aligning to TRBD1. V lost 5 bases and J lost 1; bases outside the gene matches: 9. The CDR3 covers 17 residues. The germline gives CDR1 LNHDA, CDR2 SQIVND (reference sequence). This CDR3 reads CASSPYSGTGSNQPQHF. The CDR3 DNA sequence: TGTGCCAGTAGTCCCTACTCCGGGACAGGGAGCAATCAGCCCCAGCATTTT.

Turning to this clonotype: This may arise from a read error, as a much more abundant clone is one base away. The chain uses TRBV4-1 and TRBJ1-1; D perhaps matches TRBD1 (6 bases). V was trimmed by 4 bases and J by 5 bases, leaving 14 bases between them. CDR1 and CDR2 (germline): MGHRA, YSYEKL. The CDR3 has 14 residues. DNA of the CDR3: TGCGCCAGCAGCCGGGGACGGGGGGCGACTGAAGCTTTCTTT. Encoded protein: CASSRGRGATEAFF.

Regarding this clonotype: Since the CDR3 does not end with the conserved phenylalanine or tryptophan, this likely comes from a read error. The chain has TRBV7-9 and TRBJ2-6; 7 nucleotides agree with TRBD2. The CDR3 is made up of 17 amino acids. Germline CDR1 is SEHNR and CDR2 is FQNEAQ (reference sequence). The V and J ends lost 6 bases and 5 bases, in that order; junction bases with no gene match: 13. The CDR3 nucleotides read TGTGCCAGCAGTCCTCCCCAGCGGGGCGCTAGGGCCAACGTCCTGACTCTC. As protein: CASSPPQRGARANVLTL.

This clonotype was observed a few times. The V call is TRBV4-1, the J call TRBJ1-5; TRBD1 matches at 9 bases. Germline V CDR1 and CDR2: MGHRA, YSYEKL. CDR3 length equals 16 residues. J was trimmed by 4 bases and V by 4 bases; bases with no gene match: 8. CDR3 residues: CASSPEDRGMNQPQHF. In DNA form, the CDR3 reads TGCGCCAGCAGCCCGGAGGACAGGGGCATGAATCAGCCCCAGCATTTT.